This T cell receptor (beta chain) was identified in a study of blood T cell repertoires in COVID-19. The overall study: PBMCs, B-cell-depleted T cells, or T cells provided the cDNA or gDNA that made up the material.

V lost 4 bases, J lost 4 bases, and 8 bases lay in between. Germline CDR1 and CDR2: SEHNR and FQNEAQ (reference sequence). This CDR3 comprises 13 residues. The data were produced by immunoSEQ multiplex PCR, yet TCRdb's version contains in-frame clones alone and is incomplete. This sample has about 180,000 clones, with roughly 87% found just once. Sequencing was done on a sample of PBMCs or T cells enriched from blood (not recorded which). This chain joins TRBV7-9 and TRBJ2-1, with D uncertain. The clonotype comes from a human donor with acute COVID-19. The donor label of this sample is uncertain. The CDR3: CASSSPSYNEQFF. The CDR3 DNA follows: TGTGCCAGCAGCTCCCCTTCTTACAATGAGCAGTTCTTC.